This T cell receptor (beta chain) was profiled in a study of CD8 T cells in ankylosing spondylitis. This CDR3 has 14 residues. V was trimmed by 6 bases and J by 5 bases, leaving 16 bases between them. This clonotype occurred a few times. One entry per CDR3 protein results from TCRdb running MiXCR on the 5' RACE reads. Of a few hundred thousand distinct CDR3 sequences listed, approximately 20% are singletons. The clonotype originates from a male donor with ankylosing spondylitis or in good health (not recorded which). Sequenced material: blood, either unsorted or a sorted T cell fraction (not recorded which). The J gene is TRBJ2-5, the V gene TRBV12-3 or TRBV12-4; possibly TRBD2 for D (7 bases). The CDR3 is CASSFGEGGETQYF. As DNA, the CDR3 is TGTGCCAGCAGCTTCGGGGAGGGGGGGGAGACCCAGTACTTC.